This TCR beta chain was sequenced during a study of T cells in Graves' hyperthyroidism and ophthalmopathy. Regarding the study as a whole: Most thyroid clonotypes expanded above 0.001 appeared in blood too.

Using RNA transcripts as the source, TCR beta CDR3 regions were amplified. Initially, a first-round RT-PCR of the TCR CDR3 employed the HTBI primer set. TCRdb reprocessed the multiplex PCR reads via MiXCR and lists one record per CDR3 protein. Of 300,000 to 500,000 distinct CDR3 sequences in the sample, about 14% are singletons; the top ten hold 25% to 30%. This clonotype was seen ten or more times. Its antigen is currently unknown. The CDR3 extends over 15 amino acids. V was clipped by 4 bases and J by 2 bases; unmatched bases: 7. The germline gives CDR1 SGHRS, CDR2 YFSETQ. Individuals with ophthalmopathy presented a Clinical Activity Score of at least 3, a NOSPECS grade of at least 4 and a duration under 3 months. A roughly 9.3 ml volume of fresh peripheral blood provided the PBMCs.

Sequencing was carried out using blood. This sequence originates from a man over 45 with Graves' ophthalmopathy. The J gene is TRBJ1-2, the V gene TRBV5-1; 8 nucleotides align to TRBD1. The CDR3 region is CASSVQGDVNYGYTF. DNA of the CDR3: TGCGCCAGCAGCGTACAGGGGGACGTGAACTATGGCTACACCTTC.